This is a list of T cell receptor beta chains from one sample in a study of TIL therapy for anti-PD-1-resistant metastatic lung cancer. Sequenced by immunoSEQ multiplex PCR; TCRdb stores in-frame clones only, minus some. Altogether 60,000 or so clones are present, 55% to 70% being singletons, with the ten largest covering roughly 6.6%. The specimen was blood, collected at baseline. The receptors were sampled from a person between 25 and 79 years old with non-small cell lung cancer. Each CDR3 is given with its conserved first and last residue. The D gene is left open where the match is weak. Part of the rows lack a size; the others show once, few, many or a class for expanded clones.

TRBD1	NA	TRBV10-1	TRBJ1-1	TGCGCCAGCAGCCCAGCGGGACAGGGTTTAGGCTCCACTGAAGCTTTCTTT	CASSPAGQGLGSTEAFF
NA	NA	TRBV5-1	TRBJ2-7	TGCGCCAGCAGCTTGGAAGGAGGGCGGTACGAGCAGTACTTC	CASSLEGGRYEQYF
NA	NA	TRBV2	TRBJ1-2	TGTGCCAGCAGTGAAGGCCCGACAGGAGCCATCTATGGCTACACCTTC	CASSEGPTGAIYGYTF
NA	NA	TRBV4-2	TRBJ1-5	TGTGCCAGCAGCCGTGCGGGGCAGCCCCAGCATTTT	CASSRAGQPQHF
NA	NA	TRBV7-9	TRBJ1-4	TGTGCCAGCAGCTTAGCGCTCACTGGTAATGAAAAACTGTTTTTT	CASSLALTGNEKLFF
NA	few	TRBV28	TRBJ2-2	TGTGCCAGCAGTTTCTACGGGGGCGGGGACACCGGGGAGCTGTTTTTT	CASSFYGGGDTGELFF
NA	NA	TRBV19	TRBJ2-3	TGTGCCAGTAGTACGGGAATCGGGGGTTTCTCTGATACGCAGTATTTT	CASSTGIGGFSDTQYF
TRBD1	NA	TRBV2	TRBJ1-4	TGTGCCAGCAGTAGACAGGGGCGGTGGAATGAAAAACTGTTTTTT	CASSRQGRWNEKLFF
NA	NA	TRBV25-1	TRBJ2-3	TGTGCCAGCAGTGGGGACATCGAGACGCAGTATTTT	CASSGDIETQYF
NA	NA	TRBV7-2	TRBJ2-7	TGTGCCAGCAGCTCCCGAGACAGCCTCTCCTACGAGCAGTACTTC	CASSSRDSLSYEQYF
NA	few	TRBV2	TRBJ1-2	TGTGCCAGCAGTGACGGTGCAAGAGGGCCTGGGGGCTACACCTTC	CASSDGARGPGGYTF
NA	NA	TRBV25-1	TRBJ2-7	TGTGCCAGCAGTGAAGTCGGACGGACAAGGGAGCAGTACTTC	CASSEVGRTREQYF
NA	NA	TRBV30	TRBJ1-2	TGTGCCTGGAGTTCAGCGGGAAACTATGGCTACACCTTC	CAWSSAGNYGYTF
TRBD1	NA	TRBV11-2	TRBJ1-2	TGTGCCAGCAGCTTAAGGACAGGCTATTCTAACTATGGCTACACCTTC	CASSLRTGYSNYGYTF
TRBD2	once	TRBV11-3	TRBJ2-7	TGTGCCAGCAGCTTCCCTGCTAGCGGGAGACACGAGCAGTACTTC	CASSFPASGRHEQYF
NA	NA	TRBV11-3	TRBJ2-7	TGTGCCAGCAGTAATACGGGACTTGCCTCCTACGAGCAGTACTTC	CASSNTGLASYEQYF
TRBD2	NA	TRBV5-1	TRBJ2-2	TGCGCCAGCAAGGCTAGCGGGGGGCTCAACACCGGGGAGCTGTTTTTT	CASKASGGLNTGELFF
NA	NA	TRBV4-1	TRBJ1-5	TGCGCCAGCAGCCAAGATCTGACATATAGCAATCAGCCCCAGCATTTT	CASSQDLTYSNQPQHF
NA	NA	TRBV4-1	TRBJ2-1	TGCGCCAGCAGCCACAGAGACAATGAGCAGTTCTTC	CASSHRDNEQFF
NA	NA	TRBV27	TRBJ2-1	TGTGCCAGCAGACTAGCAAATGAGCAGTTCTTC	CASRLANEQFF
NA	NA	TRBV7-2	TRBJ2-5	TGTGCCAGCAGCTTCCAGCAGGGAGAGACCCAGTACTTC	CASSFQQGETQYF
TRBD1	NA	TRBV19	TRBJ1-3	TGTGCCAGTAATAACAGGGGGTTAACTGGAAACACCATATATTTT	CASNNRGLTGNTIYF
NA	few	TRBV7-9	TRBJ1-4	TGTGCCAGCAGCTTAGCGGCACAAAAACTGTTTTTT	CASSLAAQKLFF
TRBD2	NA	TRBV7-9	TRBJ2-3	TGTGCCAGCAGCTTGACTAGCGGGGGGTTTACGGGTACGCAGTATTTT	CASSLTSGGFTGTQYF
NA	NA	TRBV18	TRBJ1-2	TGTGCCAGTAGTCAGGGGCCCAACTATGGCTACACCTTC	CASSQGPNYGYTF
TRBD1	NA	TRBV29-1	TRBJ2-7	TGCAGCGTGTGTGTCCCGGGACAGGGCGAATGGTACGAGCAGTACTTC	CSVCVPGQGEWYEQYF
NA	NA	TRBV2	TRBJ1-1	TGTGCCAGCAGTGCCGTCAGGGGTTGGGGTGAAGCTTTCTTT	CASSAVRGWGEAFF
NA	NA	TRBV7-2	TRBJ2-5	TGTGCCAGCAGCTTGGACTACCAGCTGAAGACCCAGTACTTC	CASSLDYQLKTQYF
NA	NA	TRBV9	TRBJ1-1	TGTGCCAGCACCCTGACAGGATCGAACACTGAAGCTTTCTTT	CASTLTGSNTEAFF
NA	NA	TRBV19	TRBJ1-4	TGTGCCAGTAGTAAGGGGCGTAGTAATGAAAAACTGTTTTTT	CASSKGRSNEKLFF
NA	few	TRBV7-2	TRBJ2-7	TGTGCCAGCAGCGGACCAAGGATCTACGAGCAGTACTTC	CASSGPRIYEQYF
NA	few	TRBV28	TRBJ2-7	TGTGCCAGCAGTTTAGGGCTAGCAGGCGAGCAGTACTTC	CASSLGLAGEQYF
NA	NA	TRBV6-1	TRBJ1-3	TGTGCCACCCGCGTGACACTCTCTGGAAACACCATATATTTT	CATRVTLSGNTIYF
NA	few	TRBV10-2	TRBJ1-5	TGCGCCAGCAGTGAGGGCAGGCCTCAGCCCCAGCATTTT	CASSEGRPQPQHF
NA	NA	TRBV30	TRBJ1-1	TGTGCCTGGAACCAGTTGGGCGGCACTGAAGCTTTCTTT	CAWNQLGGTEAFF